Listed below are T cell receptor beta chains from one sample, sequenced in a study of cytomegalovirus exposure and HLA in healthy donors. Generated by immunoSEQ multiplex PCR, the TCRdb table keeps only in-frame clones and is missing some. The sample has roughly 78,000 clones; over 55% are singletons. Sequencing was done on a sample of PBMCs. These receptors all stem from a man aged 30 to 45 in good health and CMV-seropositive. Each CDR3 is given with its conserved first and last residue. D genes are given only for firm matches. For some rows the clone size is stated as once, few or many, or as a class when expanded; others skip it.

clone size: NA; V gene: TRBV2; D gene: TRBD2; J gene: TRBJ2-5; CDR3 protein: CASIRTSGGGETQYF; CDR3 DNA: TGTGCCAGCATTCGGACTAGCGGAGGGGGGGAGACCCAGTACTTC
clone size: NA; V gene: TRBV2; D gene: TRBD1; J gene: TRBJ2-5; CDR3 protein: CASSGGVGQNQETQYF; CDR3 DNA: TGTGCCAGCAGTGGAGGCGTGGGACAGAATCAAGAGACCCAGTACTTC
clone size: many; V gene: TRBV6-6; D gene: NA; J gene: TRBJ2-7; CDR3 protein: CASSWVAVHEQYF; CDR3 DNA: TGTGCCAGCAGTTGGGTAGCGGTGCACGAGCAGTACTTC
clone size: NA; V gene: TRBV28; D gene: NA; J gene: TRBJ1-2; CDR3 protein: CARTKNYGYTF; CDR3 DNA: TGTGCCAGGACAAAAAACTATGGCTACACCTTC
clone size: NA; V gene: TRBV7-9; D gene: NA; J gene: TRBJ1-2; CDR3 protein: CASSLAVAADGYTF; CDR3 DNA: TGTGCCAGCAGCTTAGCGGTGGCAGCGGATGGCTACACCTTC
clone size: NA; V gene: TRBV18; D gene: TRBD1; J gene: TRBJ2-7; CDR3 protein: CASSPSVGQGSYEQYF; CDR3 DNA: TGTGCCAGCTCACCATCGGTGGGACAGGGCTCCTACGAGCAGTACTTC
clone size: NA; V gene: TRBV9; D gene: NA; J gene: TRBJ1-2; CDR3 protein: CASSVEVRPYGYTF; CDR3 DNA: TGTGCCAGCAGCGTAGAAGTGAGGCCGTATGGCTACACCTTC
clone size: few; V gene: TRBV27; D gene: NA; J gene: TRBJ1-2; CDR3 protein: CASSLSAGYGYTF; CDR3 DNA: TGTGCCAGCAGTTTATCAGCGGGCTATGGCTACACCTTC
clone size: NA; V gene: TRBV5-1; D gene: TRBD1; J gene: TRBJ2-7; CDR3 protein: CASSPTGAYEQYF; CDR3 DNA: TGCGCCAGCAGCCCGACAGGGGCCTACGAGCAGTACTTC
clone size: once; V gene: TRBV19; D gene: NA; J gene: TRBJ2-2; CDR3 protein: CASRERAGELFF; CDR3 DNA: TGTGCCAGTAGGGAGAGGGCCGGGGAGCTGTTTTTT
clone size: NA; V gene: TRBV28; D gene: NA; J gene: TRBJ2-7; CDR3 protein: CASSPQGIYEQYF; CDR3 DNA: TGTGCCAGCAGTCCCCAGGGTATCTACGAGCAGTACTTC
clone size: NA; V gene: TRBV6-1; D gene: TRBD2; J gene: TRBJ2-3; CDR3 protein: CASSLSGTSTDTQYF; CDR3 DNA: TGTGCCAGCAGTCTTAGCGGGACCAGCACAGATACGCAGTATTTT
clone size: few; V gene: TRBV2; D gene: TRBD1; J gene: TRBJ2-5; CDR3 protein: CASSVDREKTQYF; CDR3 DNA: TGTGCCAGCAGCGTGGACAGGGAAAAGACCCAGTACTTC
clone size: NA; V gene: TRBV5-1; D gene: TRBD2; J gene: TRBJ2-2; CDR3 protein: CASSQTSGTTGELFF; CDR3 DNA: TGCGCCAGCAGCCAGACTAGCGGGACCACCGGGGAGCTGTTTTTT
clone size: NA; V gene: TRBV19; D gene: TRBD2; J gene: TRBJ2-5; CDR3 protein: CASSIVGGWGFQETQYF; CDR3 DNA: TGTGCCAGTAGTATAGTGGGGGGGTGGGGATTCCAAGAGACCCAGTACTTC
clone size: NA; V gene: TRBV7-9; D gene: TRBD2; J gene: TRBJ2-5; CDR3 protein: CASSILARETQYF; CDR3 DNA: TGTGCCAGCAGCATACTAGCGCGGGAGACCCAGTACTTC
clone size: NA; V gene: TRBV11-3; D gene: TRBD1; J gene: TRBJ1-1; CDR3 protein: CASSFQGVREAFF; CDR3 DNA: TGTGCCAGCAGCTTCCAGGGGGTCCGTGAAGCTTTCTTT
clone size: NA; V gene: TRBV5-4; D gene: TRBD2; J gene: TRBJ2-3; CDR3 protein: CASSRAGATDTQYF; CDR3 DNA: TGTGCCAGCAGTAGAGCGGGAGCAACGGATACGCAGTATTTT
clone size: NA; V gene: TRBV29-1; D gene: NA; J gene: TRBJ2-5; CDR3 protein: CSVVGPGGRRQETQYF; CDR3 DNA: TGCAGCGTTGTCGGACCTGGGGGGAGGCGCCAAGAGACCCAGTACTTC
clone size: NA; V gene: TRBV10-3; D gene: NA; J gene: TRBJ1-1; CDR3 protein: CAISEGGHHEAFF; CDR3 DNA: TGTGCCATCAGTGAAGGGGGACACCATGAAGCTTTCTTT
clone size: NA; V gene: TRBV4-1; D gene: NA; J gene: TRBJ2-2; CDR3 protein: CASSQRGTGELFF; CDR3 DNA: TGCGCCAGCAGTCAACGCGGAACCGGGGAGCTGTTTTTT
clone size: NA; V gene: TRBV6-1; D gene: NA; J gene: TRBJ2-7; CDR3 protein: CASSDKQDPSYEQYF; CDR3 DNA: TGTGCCAGCAGTGATAAGCAAGATCCCTCCTACGAGCAGTACTTC
clone size: NA; V gene: TRBV6-6; D gene: NA; J gene: TRBJ1-5; CDR3 protein: CASSHEYQPQHF; CDR3 DNA: TGTGCCAGCAGCCACGAGTATCAGCCCCAGCATTTT
clone size: once; V gene: TRBV5-1; D gene: TRBD1; J gene: TRBJ1-1; CDR3 protein: CASSAEGGSLTEAFF; CDR3 DNA: TGCGCCAGCAGCGCTGAAGGGGGCTCCCTCACTGAAGCTTTCTTT
clone size: once; V gene: TRBV4-2; D gene: NA; J gene: TRBJ1-6; CDR3 protein: CASSQAPNGRYGSYNSPLHF; CDR3 DNA: TGTGCCAGCAGCCAAGCCCCCAATGGCAGGTACGGGAGCTATAATTCACCCCTCCACTTT
clone size: NA; V gene: TRBV7-2; D gene: NA; J gene: TRBJ1-2; CDR3 protein: CASSLEGGGNYGYTF; CDR3 DNA: TGTGCCAGCAGCCTCGAGGGGGGGGGAAACTATGGCTACACCTTC